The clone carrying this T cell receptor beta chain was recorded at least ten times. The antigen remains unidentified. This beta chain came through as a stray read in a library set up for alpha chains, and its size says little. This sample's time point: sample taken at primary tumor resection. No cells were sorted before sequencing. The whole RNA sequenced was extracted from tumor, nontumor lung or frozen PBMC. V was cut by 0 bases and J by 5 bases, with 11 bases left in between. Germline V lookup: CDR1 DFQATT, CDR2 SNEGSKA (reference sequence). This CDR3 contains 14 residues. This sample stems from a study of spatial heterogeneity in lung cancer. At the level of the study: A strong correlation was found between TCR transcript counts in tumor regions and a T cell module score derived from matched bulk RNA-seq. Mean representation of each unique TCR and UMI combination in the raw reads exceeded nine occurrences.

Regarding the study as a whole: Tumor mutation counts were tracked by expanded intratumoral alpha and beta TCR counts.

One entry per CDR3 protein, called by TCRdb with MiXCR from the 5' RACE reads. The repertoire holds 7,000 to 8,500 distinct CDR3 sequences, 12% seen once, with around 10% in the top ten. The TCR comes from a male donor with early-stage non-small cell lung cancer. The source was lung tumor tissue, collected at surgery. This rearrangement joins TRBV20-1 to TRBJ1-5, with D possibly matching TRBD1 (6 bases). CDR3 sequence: CSARDLQGDQPQHF. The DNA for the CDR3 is TGCAGTGCTAGAGATCTACAGGGAGATCAGCCCCAGCATTTT.